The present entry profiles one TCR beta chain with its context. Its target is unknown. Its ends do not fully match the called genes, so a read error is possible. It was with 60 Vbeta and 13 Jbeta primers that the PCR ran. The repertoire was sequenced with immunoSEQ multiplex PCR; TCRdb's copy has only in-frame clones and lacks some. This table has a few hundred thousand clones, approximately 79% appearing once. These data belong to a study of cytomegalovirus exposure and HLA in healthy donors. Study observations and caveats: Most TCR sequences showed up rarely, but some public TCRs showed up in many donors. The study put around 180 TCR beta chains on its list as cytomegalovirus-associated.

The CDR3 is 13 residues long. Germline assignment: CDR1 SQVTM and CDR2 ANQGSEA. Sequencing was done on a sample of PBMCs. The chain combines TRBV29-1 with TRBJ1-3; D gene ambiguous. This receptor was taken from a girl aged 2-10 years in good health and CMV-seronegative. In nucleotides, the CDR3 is TGCAGCGTTGATCCCGGGTCTGGAAACGCCATATATTTT. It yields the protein CSVDPGSGNAIYF.